This T cell receptor (beta chain) comes out of a study of T-cell memory formation after mild COVID-19. General observations from the study: For contracting clones, CD4+ ones sat mainly in CM and EM, CD8+ in EMRA. While clones contracting from day 15 to 85 were balanced between CD4 and CD8, later expanders leaned CD4+.

On this clonotype: Its antigen is currently unknown.

The CDR3 consists of 15 residues. Germline trimming cut 3 bases from V and 9 bases from J; bases unmatched to any gene: 8. From germline, CDR1 is MGHRA and CDR2 YSYEKL. TCR alpha and TCR beta cDNA libraries carrying sample barcodes and UMIs were produced by 5'RACE using constant-segment primers. TCRdb ran MiXCR on the 5' RACE reads and lists one entry per CDR3 protein. The sample contains approximately 270,000 distinct CDR3 sequences, around 16% of which appear only once. V is TRBV4-1 and J is TRBJ2-1; 10 nucleotides line up with TRBD1. The source material was PBMCs or a T cell subset sorted from them (not recorded which). This clonotype was obtained from a man aged 18 to 30 who had mild COVID-19 (a few samples of this study predate the infection). Cell type and time point are not known. CDR3 amino acids: CASSQQGQGRGEQFF. In DNA, the CDR3 is TGCGCCAGCAGCCAGCAGGGACAGGGGAGAGGTGAGCAGTTCTTC.